This T cell receptor (beta chain) was sequenced during a study of blood T cell repertoires in COVID-19. Whole-study context: Sites in the United States, Italy and Spain provided acute and convalescent COVID-19 samples. Nucleic acid was either cDNA or gDNA, and it came from T cells, B-cell-depleted T cells, or PBMCs.

The protocol was immunoSEQ multiplex PCR, while the TCRdb copy is restricted to in-frame clones and leaves out a portion. The data show roughly 230,000 clones, around 89% seen once. In this sample, this clone turned up once. Germline-derived CDR1 and CDR2 are ENHRY and SYGVKD. This CDR3 is built from 12 residues. Trimming stripped 10 bases from V and 4 bases from J, with 11 bases between. The source of this sequence is a woman in her sixties with COVID-19, enrolled during active disease. Sequenced material: peripheral blood. This sequence joins TRBV10-3 and TRBJ1-5; maybe TRBD1 (6 bases). The CDR3 sequence is CATNRENQPQHF. The CDR3, as DNA: TGTGCCACCAACAGGGAAAATCAGCCCCAGCATTTT.